This TCR beta chain was recorded in a study of blood T cell repertoires in COVID-19. Study details: Sites across the United States, Italy and Spain contributed samples from acute and convalescent COVID-19. In each case, the material was cDNA or gDNA derived from T cells, B-cell-depleted T cells, or PBMCs.

In the study's own analysis: Reference gene primer amplification gave estimated nucleated cell counts. Profiling relied on immunoSEQ multiplex PCR, and the TCRdb table lists in-frame clones only, not all of them. V and J calls and clone size are as listed in that table; D and trimming were resolved from the DNA. The sample consists of around 100,000 clones, less than 95% of them appearing once. Seattle cases were enrolled at active infection and followed longitudinally. Trimming removed 5 bases at V and 4 bases at J, with 6 bases between. The length of the CDR3 is 12 residues. CDR1 and CDR2 from the germline V gene are LNHDA and SQIVND (reference sequence).

The chain is built from TRBV19 and TRBJ2-1; perhaps TRBD2 as D (5 bases). Source material: peripheral blood. This TCR derives from a man aged 18 to 35 with COVID-19, enrolled during active disease. The CDR3 DNA sequence: TGTGCCAGTAGTCGACTATACAATGAGCAGTTCTTC. This codes for CASSRLYNEQFF.